These 2 T cell receptor beta chains were sequenced from one sample in a study of shared clonotypes between healthy human individuals. Profiling relied on immunoSEQ multiplex PCR, and the TCRdb table lists in-frame clones only, not all of them. The sample lists approximately 2,200,000 clones; about 93% were seen once. It was CD45RO-negative cells, positively selected for CCR7, that made up naive CD8 cells, with terminally differentiated effector memory CD45RA+ cells excluded. Sequenced input: naive CD8+ T cells from PBMCs. These TCRs come from a man younger than 35 in good health. Some clones in this sample may be carry-over from other donors' samples.

The V call is TRBV14, the J call TRBJ2-6, with D uncertain. This CDR3 comprises 18 residues. Germline CDR1 and CDR2: SGHDN and FVKESK. Trimming took 3 bases from V and 2 from J, leaving 17 bases between them. CDR3 loop: CASSHFRISSPGANVLTF. In DNA form, the CDR3 reads TGTGCCAGCAGCCATTTTAGGATTTCGAGTCCTGGGGCCAACGTCCTGACTTTC.

In the case of this clone: At the DNA level, this CDR3 is encoded by other sequences in the same sample as well. V and J are TRBV27 and TRBJ1-1; a weak D match, TRBD1 (5 bases). V lost 3 bases and J 1 base, leaving 9 bases between the germline ends. The germline V gene encodes CDR1 MNHEY and CDR2 SMNVEV (reference sequence). The CDR3 runs 14 residues. CDR3 in amino acids: CASSFLGGNTEAFF. As DNA, the CDR3 is TGTGCCAGCAGTTTTCTTGGGGGGAACACTGAAGCTTTCTTT.